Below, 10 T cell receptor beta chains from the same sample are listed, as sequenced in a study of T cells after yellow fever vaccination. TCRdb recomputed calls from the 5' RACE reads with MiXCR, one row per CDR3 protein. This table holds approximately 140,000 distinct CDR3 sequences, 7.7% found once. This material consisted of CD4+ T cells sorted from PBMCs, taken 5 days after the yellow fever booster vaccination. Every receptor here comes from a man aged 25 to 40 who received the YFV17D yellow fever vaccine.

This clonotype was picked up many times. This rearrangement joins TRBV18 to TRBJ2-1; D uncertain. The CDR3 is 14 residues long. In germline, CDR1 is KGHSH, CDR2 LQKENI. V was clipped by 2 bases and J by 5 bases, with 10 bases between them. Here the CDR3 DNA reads TGTGCCAGCTCACCAAAGGAACCTAACAATGAGCAGTTCTTC. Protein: CASSPKEPNNEQFF.

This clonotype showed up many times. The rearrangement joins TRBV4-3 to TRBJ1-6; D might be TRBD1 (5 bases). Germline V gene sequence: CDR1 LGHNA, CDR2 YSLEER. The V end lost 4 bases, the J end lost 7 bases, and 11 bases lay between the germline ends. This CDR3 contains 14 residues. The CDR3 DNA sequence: TGCGCCAGCAGCCGGGGCGGACGAAATTCACCCCTCCACTTT. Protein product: CASSRGGRNSPLHF.

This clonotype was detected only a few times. CDR3 loop: CASSLRPRGGELFF. As DNA, the CDR3 is TGTGCCAGCAGCTTACGGCCGAGGGGCGGGGAGCTGTTTTTT. The genes are TRBV11-2 and TRBJ2-2; either TRBD1 or TRBD2 may fit D (5 bases each). CDR1 SGHAT and CDR2 FQNNGV come from the germline V gene. V lost 2 bases, J lost 7 bases, and 11 bases lay in between. The CDR3 loop spans 14 amino acids.

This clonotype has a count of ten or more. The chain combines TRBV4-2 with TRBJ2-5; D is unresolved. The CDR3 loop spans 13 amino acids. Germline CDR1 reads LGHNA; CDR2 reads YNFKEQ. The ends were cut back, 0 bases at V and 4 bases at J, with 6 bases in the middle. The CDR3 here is CASSQDEGETQYF. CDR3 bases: TGTGCCAGCAGCCAAGATGAAGGAGAGACCCAGTACTTC.

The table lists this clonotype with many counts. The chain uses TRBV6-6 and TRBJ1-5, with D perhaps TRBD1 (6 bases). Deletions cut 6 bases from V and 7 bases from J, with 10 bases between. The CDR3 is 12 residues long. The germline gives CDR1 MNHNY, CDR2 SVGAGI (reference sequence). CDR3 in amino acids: CASRKGDQPQHF. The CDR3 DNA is TGTGCCAGCAGGAAGGGGGACCAGCCCCAGCATTTT.

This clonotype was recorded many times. CDR3 sequence reads: CASSWGQGPLGEAFF. Written as DNA, the CDR3 is TGTGCCAGCAGCTGGGGACAGGGGCCTTTGGGTGAAGCTTTCTTT. The chain combines TRBV7-9 with TRBJ1-1, with 10 bases aligning to TRBD1. Trimming cost V 4 bases and J 7 bases; bases outside gene matches: 9. Germline V lookup: CDR1 SEHNR, CDR2 FQNEAQ (reference sequence). The CDR3 runs 15 residues.

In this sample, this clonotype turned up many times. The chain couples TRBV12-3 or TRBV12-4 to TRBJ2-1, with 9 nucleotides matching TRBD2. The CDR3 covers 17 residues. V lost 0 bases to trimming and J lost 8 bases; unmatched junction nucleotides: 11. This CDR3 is CASSLAGRLAGAHEQFF. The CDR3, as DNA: TGTGCCAGCAGTTTAGCGGGGCGGTTAGCGGGGGCCCATGAGCAGTTCTTC.

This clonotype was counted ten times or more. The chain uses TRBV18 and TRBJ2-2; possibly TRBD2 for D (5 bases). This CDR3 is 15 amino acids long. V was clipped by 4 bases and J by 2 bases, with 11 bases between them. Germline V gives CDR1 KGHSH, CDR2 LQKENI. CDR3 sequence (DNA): TGTGCCAGCTCACGGCTCGGGGATAACACCGGGGAGCTGTTTTTT. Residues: CASSRLGDNTGELFF.

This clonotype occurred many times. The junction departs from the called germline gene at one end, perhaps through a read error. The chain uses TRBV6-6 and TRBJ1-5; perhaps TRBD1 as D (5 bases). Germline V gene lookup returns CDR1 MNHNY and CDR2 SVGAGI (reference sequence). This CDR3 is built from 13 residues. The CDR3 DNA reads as TGTGCCAGCAGTACGGCGGGTTTGTACCGGGGGGATTTT. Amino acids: CASSTAGLYRGDF.

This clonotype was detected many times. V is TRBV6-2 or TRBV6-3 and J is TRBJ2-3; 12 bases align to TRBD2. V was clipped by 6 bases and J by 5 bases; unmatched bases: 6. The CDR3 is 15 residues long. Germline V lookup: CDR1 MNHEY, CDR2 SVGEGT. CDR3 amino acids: CASRPLAGGLDTQYF. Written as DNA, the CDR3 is TGTGCCAGCAGGCCACTAGCGGGAGGATTAGATACGCAGTATTTT.